This T cell receptor beta chain came from a study of T cell changes during pregnancy in multiple sclerosis. Germline V CDR1 and CDR2: WNHNN, SYGVQD (reference sequence). Deletions cut 3 bases from V and 3 bases from J, with 12 bases between. There are 16 residues in the CDR3. TCRdb keeps only in-frame clones here, not all; method: immunoSEQ multiplex PCR. The sample carries around 79,000 clones, under 95% recorded once. This clone was detected a few times. The chain uses TRBV10-1 and TRBJ1-6; TRBD1 might be the D (5 bases). The receptor's source is a female donor with multiple sclerosis, enrolled in a pregnancy study. The specimen comprised CD4+ T cells from peripheral blood mononuclear cells, sampled in the second trimester of pregnancy. The CDR3 protein is CASSDAGDFYNSPLHF. Written as DNA, the CDR3 is TGCGCCAGCAGTGATGCCGGGGACTTCTATAATTCACCCCTCCACTTT.